The 18 T cell receptor beta chains below were found in one sample sequenced in a study of blood T cell repertoires in COVID-19. Clones were sequenced by immunoSEQ multiplex PCR, and TCRdb holds only the in-frame ones, with some missing. Of over 200,000 clones in the sample, approximately 81% are singletons; the top ten hold 15% to 20%. The sequenced sample was PBMCs or T cells enriched from blood (not recorded which). The receptors shown here come from a man aged 35 to 55 who had recovered from COVID-19.

V is TRBV7-3 and J is TRBJ2-2; 12 bases agree with TRBD2. The CDR3 covers 15 residues. V shed 8 bases, J shed 5 bases, and the junction held 6 bases outside the gene matches. From germline, CDR1 is SGHTA and CDR2 FQGTGA. The CDR3 bases are TGTGCCAGCGCCCTTGGACTAGCGGGAACCGGGGAGCTGTTTTTT. Translating gives CASALGLAGTGELFF.

The V call is TRBV7-9, the J call TRBJ2-5, with a possible D match to TRBD2 (6 bases). The CDR3 spans 15 residues. V lost 2 bases, J lost 2 bases, and 12 bases lay in between. Per germline, CDR1 SEHNR and CDR2 FQNEAQ (reference sequence). This CDR3 is CASSLSRSGQETQYF. The DNA of the CDR3 is TGTGCCAGCAGCTTAAGTCGTAGCGGTCAAGAGACCCAGTACTTC.

This clone was seen a few times. This chain links TRBV13 with TRBJ2-7; tentative D call: TRBD2 (5 bases). This CDR3 contains 13 residues. Germline lookup yields CDR1 PRHDT and CDR2 FYEKMQ (reference sequence). V lost 3 bases and J 3 bases, leaving 9 bases between the germline ends. CDR3 DNA sequence: TGTGCCAGCAGCTTCAAGCGGAGCTACGAGCAGTACTTC. Its translation is CASSFKRSYEQYF.

The chain combines TRBV27 with TRBJ2-1; TRBD1 matches 10 bases. Germline V gives CDR1 MNHEY, CDR2 SMNVEV (reference sequence). The CDR3 covers 13 residues. V lost 5 bases, J lost 6 bases, and 1 base stayed unmatched. Here the CDR3 reads CASSGTGVNEQFF. The CDR3 bases are TGTGCCAGCAGTGGGACAGGGGTCAATGAGCAGTTCTTC.

The chain carries TRBV3-1 (or the pseudogene TRBV3-2) and TRBJ1-3; D ambiguous. V lost 0 bases and J lost 11, with 14 bases in between. There are 14 residues in the CDR3. Germline V gene lookup returns CDR1 LGHDT and CDR2 YNNKEL (reference sequence). The CDR3 reads CASSQDIVPRSIYF. The CDR3 region has the DNA TGTGCCAGCAGCCAAGATATTGTTCCGCGTTCCATATATTTT.

The rearrangement links TRBV2 to TRBJ1-1, with D uncertain. The CDR3 is 17 amino acids. The germline V and J ends were trimmed by 6 bases and 1 base, with 21 bases remaining between them. CDR1 and CDR2 (germline): SNHLY, FYNNEI. CDR3 amino acids: CASRGFESSGSNTEAFF. Written as DNA, the CDR3 is TGTGCCAGCAGGGGGTTTGAATCCAGCGGCTCGAACACTGAAGCTTTCTTT.

The rearrangement links TRBV7-2 to TRBJ1-2; tentatively, D is TRBD1 (6 bases). This CDR3 is built from 12 residues. Trimming pared 4 bases from V and 4 bases from J, leaving 7 bases between. From germline, CDR1 is SGHTA and CDR2 FQGNSA. CDR3 protein: CASSSDSYGYTF. As DNA, the CDR3 is TGTGCCAGCAGCTCGGACAGCTATGGCTACACCTTC.

The rearrangement links TRBV7-2 to TRBJ2-1; D unclear. Looked up from germline, CDR1 is SGHTA and CDR2 is FQGNSA. V lost 5 bases to trimming and J lost 4 bases, with 3 bases between them. There are 11 residues in the CDR3. CDR3 in DNA: TGTGCCAGCAGCGAGTACAATGAGCAGTTCTTC. Amino acids: CASSEYNEQFF.

This chain joins TRBV4-1 and TRBJ1-2; TRBD1 matches 8 bases. Per the germline V gene, CDR1 is MGHRA and CDR2 is YSYEKL. V trimming: 4 bases; J trimming: 4 bases; junction bases outside the gene matches: 11. There are 16 residues in the CDR3. CDR3 bases: TGCGCCAGCAGCCCCTCCAACAGGGGGGTCCCCTATGGCTACACCTTC. Translating gives CASSPSNRGVPYGYTF.

The chain carries TRBV7-9 and TRBJ2-2, with 7 bases aligning to TRBD2. The V and J ends lost 3 bases and 5 bases, in that order; junction bases with no gene match: 6. CDR3 length equals 15 residues. CDR1 is SEHNR, CDR2 FQNEAQ, per germline (reference sequence). The chain's CDR3 is CASSFGGRGTGELFF. The CDR3 DNA sequence: TGTGCCAGCAGCTTTGGCGGGAGAGGAACCGGGGAGCTGTTTTTT.

This chain uses TRBV5-5 with TRBJ1-2; 9 bases line up with TRBD1. Germline values: CDR1 SGHKS, CDR2 YYEKEE (reference sequence). V trimming: 0 bases; J trimming: 5 bases; junction bases outside the gene matches: 8. The CDR3 is 16 amino acids. CDR3 region: CASSLDLTGGRYGYTF. In DNA form, the CDR3 reads TGTGCCAGCAGCTTGGATCTGACAGGGGGGCGATATGGCTACACCTTC.

V and J are TRBV13 and TRBJ1-2; 8 positions agree with TRBD1. V lost 10 bases to trimming and J lost 5 bases; unmatched junction nucleotides: 12. The CDR3 is made up of 14 amino acids. Germline V gene sequence: CDR1 PRHDT, CDR2 FYEKMQ (reference sequence). CDR3 DNA sequence: TGTGCCACCTTATCGGACAGGGAAGAATATGGCTACACCTTC. Its protein product is CATLSDREEYGYTF.

The J gene is TRBJ2-2, the V gene TRBV5-4; D perhaps matches TRBD2 (6 bases). This CDR3 comprises 16 residues. Germline V lookup: CDR1 SGHNT, CDR2 YYREEE (reference sequence). V lost 2 bases and J lost 0, with 11 bases in between. The DNA of the CDR3 is TGTGCCAGCAGCTTTATCCGACTAGCGAACACCGGGGAGCTGTTTTTT. As protein: CASSFIRLANTGELFF.

CDR3 coding DNA: TGTGCCAGCTCACCTCAGGGCCCGAACACTGAAGCTTTCTTT. This translates into CASSPQGPNTEAFF. This rearrangement joins TRBV18 to TRBJ1-1; the D gene is possibly TRBD1 (5 bases). V lost 3 bases, J lost 1 base, and 9 bases lay in between. In germline, CDR1 is KGHSH, CDR2 LQKENI. CDR3 size: 14 residues.

This chain joins TRBV6-5 and TRBJ2-2, with D perhaps TRBD2 (5 bases). Germline CDR1 reads MNHEY; CDR2 reads SVGAGI. V was clipped by 8 bases and J by 4 bases, with 11 bases between them. The CDR3 has 13 amino acids. DNA of the CDR3: TGTGCCAGCTGGGTAGGGAGCACCGGGGAGCTGTTTTTT. Amino acids: CASWVGSTGELFF.

This rearrangement joins TRBV7-9 to TRBJ2-1, with TRBD2 matching over 8 bases. With V trimmed by 7 bases and J by 8 bases, 16 bases remained unmatched. This CDR3 has 16 residues. CDR1 SEHNR and CDR2 FQNEAQ come from the germline V gene (reference sequence). The CDR3 DNA sequence: TGTGCCAGCACCGTCTCGATAGCAGCGGGAGAGTATGAGCAGTTCTTC. It yields the protein CASTVSIAAGEYEQFF.

The chain recombines TRBV6-5 with TRBJ2-7; D unresolved. The germline V gene has CDR1 MNHEY and CDR2 SVGAGI. The CDR3 extends over 13 amino acids. Trimming left V 6 bases short and J 2 bases short, with 11 bases between. The CDR3 nucleotides read TGTGCCAGCAGGCCCGCGAGAGCCTACGAGCAGTACTTC. It encodes CASRPARAYEQYF.

The V and J genes are TRBV7-3 and TRBJ1-6, with TRBD1 as a possible D gene (5 bases). CDR1 and CDR2 (germline): SGHTA, FQGTGA. The length of the CDR3 is 14 residues. The germline V and J ends were trimmed by 4 bases and 7 bases, with 11 bases remaining between them. CDR3 sequence (DNA): TGTGCCAGCAGCTCGGGGGAGGCGAATTCACCCCTCCACTTT. It yields the protein CASSSGEANSPLHF.